Listed below are T cell receptor beta chains from one sample, sequenced in a study of a mutant IDH1 vaccine in newly diagnosed glioma. TCRdb's table, derived via immunoSEQ multiplex PCR, lists solely in-frame clones and lacks some. Of 30,000 to 40,000 clones listed, roughly 92% are singletons. This material consisted of PBMCs, taken from a glioma patient treated with radiotherapy, temozolomide or both. The receptors originated from a man younger than 35 with glioma. Each CDR3 is given with its conserved first and last residue. D genes are given only for firm matches. For some rows the clone size is stated as once, few or many, or as a class when expanded; others skip it.

v_gene	d_gene	abundance	j_gene	CDR3nt	CDR3aa
TRBV19	.	.	TRBJ1-1	TGTGCCAGTAGTATGGGAGGCGACACTGAAGCTTTCTTT	CASSMGGDTEAFF
TRBV4-3	.	.	TRBJ2-5	TGCGCCAGCAGCCAAGATCAACAGGAAGAGACCCAGTACTTC	CASSQDQQEETQYF
TRBV5-4	.	.	TRBJ1-6	TGTGCCAGCAGCCGGGCCCTCGGGGGCTATAATTCACCCCTCCACTTT	CASSRALGGYNSPLHF
TRBV19	.	.	TRBJ1-1	TGTGCCAGTAGCCAGGGGCAGACGAACACTGAAGCTTTCTTT	CASSQGQTNTEAFF
TRBV30	.	once	TRBJ1-2	TGTGCCTGGAGCAGGACAGACTTGAACTATGGCTACACCTTC	CAWSRTDLNYGYTF
TRBV10-3	.	.	TRBJ1-4	TGTGCCATCACACCCCTCCCTAATGAAAAACTGTTTTTT	CAITPLPNEKLFF
TRBV7-6	TRBD2	few	TRBJ2-3	TGTGCCAGCAGCTTAGTGGTACTAGCGGGAAGAGATACGCAGTATTTT	CASSLVVLAGRDTQYF
TRBV19	TRBD1	.	TRBJ2-2	TGTGCCAGTAGTACGCAGGGGGTCACCGGGGAGCTGTTTTTT	CASSTQGVTGELFF
TRBV7-2	.	.	TRBJ2-1	TGTGCCAGCAGCTTAGGGGGCGGGGGCCTCCCCTACAATGAGCAGTTCTTC	CASSLGGGGLPYNEQFF
TRBV28	.	.	TRBJ2-7	TGTGCCAGCAGTTCCAATTATGACCCTCAGGGTCCGAGAGAGCAGTACTTC	CASSSNYDPQGPREQYF
TRBV14	.	.	TRBJ2-1	TGTGCCAGCAGCCCATTTACGGTATACAATGAGCAGTTCTTC	CASSPFTVYNEQFF
TRBV27	TRBD2	.	TRBJ2-3	TGTGCCAGCAGATCGCTAGCGGGGCGGAGGACAGATACGCAGTATTTT	CASRSLAGRRTDTQYF
TRBV7-2	.	once	TRBJ1-5	TGTGCCAGCAGCGCCACAGGGAGCAATCAGCCCCAGCATTTT	CASSATGSNQPQHF
TRBV4-3	.	once	TRBJ2-3	TGCGCCAGCAGCCCCGGGACCATAAACCAAGATACGCAGTATTTT	CASSPGTINQDTQYF
TRBV7-9	.	.	TRBJ1-4	TGTGCCAGCAGCTCCCCCAGGGGTACTAATGAAAAACTGTTTTTT	CASSSPRGTNEKLFF
TRBV2	TRBD1	.	TRBJ1-6	TGTGCCACCCGGGACAGCTCCTATAATTCACCCCTCCACTTT	CATRDSSYNSPLHF
TRBV30	TRBD2	.	TRBJ2-7	TGTGCCTGGAGTGAAGGCGGGAGCGCCTACGAGCAGTACTTC	CAWSEGGSAYEQYF
TRBV4-2	TRBD1	few	TRBJ1-1	TGTGCCAGCAGCCACCGACAGGGGAGTACTGAAGCTTTCTTT	CASSHRQGSTEAFF
TRBV4-3	.	once	TRBJ2-3	TGCGCCAGCAGCCAAGAAGAAGCGACAGATACGCAGTATTTT	CASSQEEATDTQYF
TRBV29-1	.	.	TRBJ1-5	TGCAGCGTTGGGGGAGGAGGGACCTCTAGCAATCAGCCCCAGCATTTT	CSVGGGGTSSNQPQHF
TRBV28	.	.	TRBJ1-3	TGTGCCAGCAGTTTGGGCAGGGCTTCTGGAAACACCATATATTTT	CASSLGRASGNTIYF
TRBV30	TRBD1	.	TRBJ1-5	TGTGCCTGGAGTGTAGGGACAGTCAATCAGCCCCAGCATTTT	CAWSVGTVNQPQHF
TRBV29-1	.	.	TRBJ1-2	TGCAGCGTTGACAGGGTTAACTATGGCTACACCTTC	CSVDRVNYGYTF